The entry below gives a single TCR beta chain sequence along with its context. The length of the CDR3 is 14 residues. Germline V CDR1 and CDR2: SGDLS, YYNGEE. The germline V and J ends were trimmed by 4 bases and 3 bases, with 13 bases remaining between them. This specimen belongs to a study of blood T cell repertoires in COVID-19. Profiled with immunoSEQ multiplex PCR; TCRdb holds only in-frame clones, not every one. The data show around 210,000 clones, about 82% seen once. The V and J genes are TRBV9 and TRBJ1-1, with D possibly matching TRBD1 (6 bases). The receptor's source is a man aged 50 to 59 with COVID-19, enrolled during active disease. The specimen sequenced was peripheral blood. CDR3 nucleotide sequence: TGTGCCAGCAGCCCCAACAGGGATTACACTGAAGCTTTCTTT. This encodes CASSPNRDYTEAFF.